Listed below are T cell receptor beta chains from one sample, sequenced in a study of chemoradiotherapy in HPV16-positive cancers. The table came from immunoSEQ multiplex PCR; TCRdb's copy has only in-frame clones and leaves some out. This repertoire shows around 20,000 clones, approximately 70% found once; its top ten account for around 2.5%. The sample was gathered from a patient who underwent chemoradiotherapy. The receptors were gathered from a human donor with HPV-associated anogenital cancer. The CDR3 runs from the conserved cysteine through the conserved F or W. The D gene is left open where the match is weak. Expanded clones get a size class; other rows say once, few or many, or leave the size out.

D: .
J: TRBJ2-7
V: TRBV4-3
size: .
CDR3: CASSQDKKGDYEQYF
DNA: TGCGCCAGCAGCCAAGATAAGAAAGGGGACTACGAGCAGTACTTC

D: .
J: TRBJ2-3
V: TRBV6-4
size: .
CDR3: CASSDSTTDTQYF
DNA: TGTGCCAGCAGTGACTCGACCACAGATACGCAGTATTTT

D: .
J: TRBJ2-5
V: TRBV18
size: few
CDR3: CASSPGMEETQYF
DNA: TGTGCCAGCTCACCGGGTATGGAAGAGACCCAGTACTTC

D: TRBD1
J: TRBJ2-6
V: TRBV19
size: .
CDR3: CATRQGEAWTF
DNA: TGTGCCACTCGACAGGGCGAGGCTTGGACTTTC

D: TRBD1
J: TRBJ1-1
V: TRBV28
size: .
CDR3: CASSSPAGGQTEAFF
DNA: TGTGCCAGCAGTTCCCCTGCAGGGGGCCAGACTGAAGCTTTCTTT

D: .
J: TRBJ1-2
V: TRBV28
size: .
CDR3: CASRSANYGYTF
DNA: TGTGCCAGCAGGTCAGCCAACTATGGCTACACCTTC

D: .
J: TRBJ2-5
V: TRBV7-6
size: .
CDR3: CASSLSGLETQYF
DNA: TGTGCCAGCAGCTTAAGCGGTTTGGAGACCCAGTACTTC

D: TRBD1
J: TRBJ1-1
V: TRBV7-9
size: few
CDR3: CASTSRGPIEAFF
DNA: TGTGCCAGCACCTCCAGGGGGCCTATTGAAGCTTTCTTT

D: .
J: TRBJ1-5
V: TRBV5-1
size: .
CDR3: CASSLSPNQPQHF
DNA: TGCGCCAGCAGCTTGTCGCCCAATCAGCCCCAGCATTTT

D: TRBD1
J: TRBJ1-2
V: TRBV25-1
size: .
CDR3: CASSSTGAGGYTF
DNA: TGTGCCAGCAGTTCTACAGGGGCTGGTGGCTACACCTTC

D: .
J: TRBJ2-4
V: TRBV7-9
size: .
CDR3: CASRAEGGAGNIQYF
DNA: TGTGCCAGCAGGGCAGAGGGGGGTGCGGGAAACATTCAGTACTTC

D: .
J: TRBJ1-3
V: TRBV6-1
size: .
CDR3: CASIPPGGVNTIYF
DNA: TGTGCCAGCATTCCTCCGGGGGGGGTAAACACCATATATTTT

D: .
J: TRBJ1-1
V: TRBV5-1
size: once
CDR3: CASSLDRATEAFF
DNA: TGCGCCAGCAGCTTGGACAGGGCGACTGAAGCTTTCTTT

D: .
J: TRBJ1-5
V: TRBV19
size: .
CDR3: CASSMVEGQPQHF
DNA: TGTGCCAGTAGTATGGTTGAGGGTCAGCCCCAGCATTTT

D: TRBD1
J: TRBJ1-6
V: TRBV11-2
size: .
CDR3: CASSFAGGNSPLHF
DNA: TGTGCCAGCAGCTTCGCAGGGGGTAATTCACCCCTCCACTTT

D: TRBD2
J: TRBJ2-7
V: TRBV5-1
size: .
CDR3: CASSLWPASGGAGGYEQYF
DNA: TGCGCCAGCAGCTTGTGGCCAGCTAGCGGGGGGGCCGGTGGATACGAGCAGTACTTC

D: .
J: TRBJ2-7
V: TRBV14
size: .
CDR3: CASSQSGRLSEQYF
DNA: TGTGCCAGCAGCCAATCGGGCAGGCTAAGCGAGCAGTACTTC

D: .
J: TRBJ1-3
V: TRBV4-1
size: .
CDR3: CASSQNLGPSGNTIYF
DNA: TGCGCCAGCAGCCAGAACCTGGGACCCTCTGGAAACACCATATATTTT

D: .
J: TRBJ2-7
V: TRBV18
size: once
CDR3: CASSPPGENEQYF
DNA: TGTGCCAGCTCACCACCAGGGGAGAACGAGCAGTACTTC

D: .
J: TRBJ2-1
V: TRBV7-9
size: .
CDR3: CASSLGGATYNEQFF
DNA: TGTGCCAGCAGCTTAGGAGGGGCAACCTACAATGAGCAGTTCTTC

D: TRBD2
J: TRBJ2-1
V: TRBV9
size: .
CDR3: CASSVGLGRGGIRTYNEQFF
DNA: TGTGCCAGCAGCGTAGGTCTCGGGCGGGGGGGCATTAGGACCTACAATGAGCAGTTCTTC

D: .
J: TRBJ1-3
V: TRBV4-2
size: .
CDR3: CASRRDTSSGNTIYF
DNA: TGTGCCAGCAGGCGGGACACCTCCTCTGGAAACACCATATATTTT

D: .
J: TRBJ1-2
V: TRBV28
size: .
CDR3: CASSLMDYGYTF
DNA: TGTGCCAGCAGTTTAATGGACTATGGCTACACCTTC

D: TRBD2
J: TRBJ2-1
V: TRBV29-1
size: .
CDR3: CSVQSGTSNEQFF
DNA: TGCAGCGTTCAATCCGGGACTAGCAATGAGCAGTTCTTC

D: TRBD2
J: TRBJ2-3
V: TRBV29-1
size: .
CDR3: CAIRTRRTSGTDTQYF
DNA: TGCGCAATAAGGACTAGACGGACTAGCGGCACAGATACGCAGTATTTT

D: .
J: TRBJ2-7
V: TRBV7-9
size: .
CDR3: CASSLGQRYEQYF
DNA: TGTGCCAGCAGCTTAGGACAGCGCTACGAGCAGTACTTC

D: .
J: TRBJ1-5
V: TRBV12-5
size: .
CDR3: CASGLSVNQPQHF
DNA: TGTGCTAGTGGTTTGTCAGTAAATCAGCCCCAGCATTTT

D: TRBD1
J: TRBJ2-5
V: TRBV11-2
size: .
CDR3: CASKNRGTAQETQYF
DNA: TGTGCCAGCAAGAACCGAGGGACAGCACAAGAGACCCAGTACTTC

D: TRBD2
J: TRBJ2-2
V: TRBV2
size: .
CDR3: CASSGTSLSGELFF
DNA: TGTGCCAGCAGCGGGACTAGTCTGTCCGGGGAGCTGTTTTTT

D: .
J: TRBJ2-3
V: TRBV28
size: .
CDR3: CASSLLADVTDTQYF
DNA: TGTGCCAGCAGTTTGCTAGCAGATGTCACAGATACGCAGTATTTT

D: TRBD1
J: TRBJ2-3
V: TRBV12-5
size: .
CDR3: CASGWTGSAADTQYF
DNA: TGTGCTAGTGGCTGGACAGGGAGTGCGGCAGATACGCAGTATTTT

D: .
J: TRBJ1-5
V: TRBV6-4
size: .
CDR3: CASSLEVNQPQHF
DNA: TGTGCCAGCAGTCTGGAGGTCAATCAGCCCCAGCATTTT

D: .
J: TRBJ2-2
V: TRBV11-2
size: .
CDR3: CASSLISRYGGELFF
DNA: TGTGCCAGCAGCCTTATATCCCGGTATGGCGGGGAGCTGTTTTTT

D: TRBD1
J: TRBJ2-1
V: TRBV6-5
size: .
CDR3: CASRQGASEQFF
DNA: TGTGCCAGCAGACAGGGGGCCAGTGAGCAGTTCTTC

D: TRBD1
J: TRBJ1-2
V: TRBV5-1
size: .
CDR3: CASSFRDRETYGYTF
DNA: TGCGCCAGCAGCTTTCGGGACAGGGAAACCTATGGCTACACCTTC

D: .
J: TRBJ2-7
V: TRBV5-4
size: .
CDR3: CASSWGGSGEQYF
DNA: TGTGCCAGCAGCTGGGGGGGCTCGGGCGAGCAGTACTTC

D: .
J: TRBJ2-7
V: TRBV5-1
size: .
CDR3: CASSPIGGSSYEQYF
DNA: TGCGCCAGCAGCCCGATCGGCGGAAGCTCCTACGAGCAGTACTTC

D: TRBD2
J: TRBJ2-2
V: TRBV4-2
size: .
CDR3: CASSLLLAGGSGELFF
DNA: TGTGCCAGCAGCCTATTACTAGCGGGAGGTTCCGGGGAGCTGTTTTTT

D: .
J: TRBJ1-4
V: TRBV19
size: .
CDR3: CATKIAQGSEKLFF
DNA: TGTGCCACCAAAATTGCACAGGGAAGTGAAAAACTGTTTTTT

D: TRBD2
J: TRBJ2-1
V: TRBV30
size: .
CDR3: CAWSPGGSYNEQFF
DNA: TGTGCCTGGAGTCCGGGGGGTTCCTACAATGAGCAGTTCTTC

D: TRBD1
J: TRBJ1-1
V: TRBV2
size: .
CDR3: CASSQAGAGGALEAFF
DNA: TGTGCCAGCAGCCAAGCCGGGGCAGGGGGGGCCCTTGAAGCTTTCTTT

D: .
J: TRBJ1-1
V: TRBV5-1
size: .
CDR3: CASSLGGSTEAFF
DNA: TGCGCCAGCAGCTTGGGGGGAAGCACTGAAGCTTTCTTT

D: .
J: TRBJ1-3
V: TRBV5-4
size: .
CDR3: CASSLGGRRPGNTIYF
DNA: TGTGCCAGCAGCTTGGGGGGGCGTAGGCCTGGAAACACCATATATTTT

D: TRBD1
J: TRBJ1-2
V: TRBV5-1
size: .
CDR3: CASSQDRGNYGYTF
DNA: TGCGCCAGCAGCCAGGACAGGGGGAACTATGGCTACACCTTC

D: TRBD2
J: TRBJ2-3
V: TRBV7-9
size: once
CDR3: CASSPPGGENTDTQYF
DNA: TGTGCCAGCAGCCCCCCCGGGGGGGAAAACACAGATACGCAGTATTTT

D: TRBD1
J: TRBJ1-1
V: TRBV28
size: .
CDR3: CASNTGVINTEAFF
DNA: TGTGCCAGTAACACAGGGGTCATTAACACTGAAGCTTTCTTT

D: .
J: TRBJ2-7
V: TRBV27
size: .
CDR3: CASSLRPGDAYEQYF
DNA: TGTGCCAGCAGTTTAAGGCCGGGGGATGCCTACGAGCAGTACTTC

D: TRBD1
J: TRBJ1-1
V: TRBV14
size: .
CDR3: CASSQGLWQGAVRNTEAFF
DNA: TGTGCCAGCAGCCAAGGGCTCTGGCAGGGGGCAGTGAGGAACACTGAAGCTTTCTTT

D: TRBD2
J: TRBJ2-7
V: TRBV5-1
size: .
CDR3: CASSLRPSGGSYEQYF
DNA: TGCGCCAGCAGCTTAAGGCCTAGCGGGGGTTCCTACGAGCAGTACTTC

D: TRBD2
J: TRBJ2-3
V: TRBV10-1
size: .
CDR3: CASSIRGGTDTQYF
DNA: TGCGCCAGCAGTATACGGGGGGGAACAGATACGCAGTATTTT

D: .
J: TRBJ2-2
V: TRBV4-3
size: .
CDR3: CASSQAGQTGELFF
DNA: TGCGCCAGCAGCCAAGCTGGACAGACCGGGGAGCTGTTTTTT

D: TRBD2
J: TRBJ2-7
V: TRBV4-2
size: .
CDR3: CASSQDQGGSGIYEQYF
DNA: TGTGCCAGCAGCCAAGATCAAGGGGGTAGCGGGATATACGAGCAGTACTTC

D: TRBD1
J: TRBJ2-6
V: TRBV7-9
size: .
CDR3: CASSNTGAFSGANVLTF
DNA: TGTGCCAGCAGCAATACAGGGGCCTTCTCTGGGGCCAACGTCCTGACTTTC

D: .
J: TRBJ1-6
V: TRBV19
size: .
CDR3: CASSTLGGFDSPLHF
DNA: TGTGCCAGTAGTACCCTGGGGGGATTTGACTCACCCCTCCACTTT

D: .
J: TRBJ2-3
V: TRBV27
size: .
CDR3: CASSLSRGDTDTQYF
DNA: TGTGCCAGCAGTTTATCGAGGGGTGACACAGATACGCAGTATTTT

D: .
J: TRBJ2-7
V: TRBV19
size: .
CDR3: CASSFRDTTYEQYF
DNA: TGTGCCAGTAGTTTCCGGGACACAACCTACGAGCAGTACTTC

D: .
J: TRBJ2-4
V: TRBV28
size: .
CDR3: CASSTTGLAKNIQYF
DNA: TGTGCCAGCTCAACAACGGGCCTAGCCAAAAACATTCAGTACTTC

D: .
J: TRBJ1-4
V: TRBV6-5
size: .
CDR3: CASSYSRDIEKLFF
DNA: TGTGCCAGCAGTTACTCCCGGGACATTGAAAAACTGTTTTTT

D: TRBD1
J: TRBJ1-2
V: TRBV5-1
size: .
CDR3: CASSVGQGADGYTF
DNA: TGCGCCAGCAGCGTGGGACAGGGGGCCGATGGCTACACCTTC

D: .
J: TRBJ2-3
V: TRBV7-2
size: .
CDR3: CASSLGGQDTDTQYF
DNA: TGTGCCAGCAGCTTAGGAGGTCAGGACACAGATACGCAGTATTTT